Presented here are 20 T cell receptor beta chains from one specimen sequenced in a study of CD8+ T cells in alopecia areata. cDNA serving as the sequencing template came from extracted, reverse transcribed RNA. The protocol was immunoSEQ multiplex PCR, while the TCRdb copy is restricted to in-frame clones and leaves out a portion. This table holds approximately 61,000 clones, over 95% found once. The material was CD8+ T cells sorted from blood, obtained at week 0. The receptor set was obtained from a human donor with alopecia areata.

J is TRBJ2-2 and V is TRBV7-2; no definite D call. The germline V gene encodes CDR1 SGHTA and CDR2 FQGNSA. This CDR3 spans 13 amino acids. Trimming stripped 5 bases from V and 7 bases from J, with 11 bases between. CDR3 coding DNA: TGTGCCAGCAGCGCTATATGGGGCGGGGAGCTGTTTTTT. Translated: CASSAIWGGELFF.

The chain carries TRBV4-3 and TRBJ2-3; unclear D gene. Germline CDR1 and CDR2: LGHNA and YSLEER. The CDR3 is 15 amino acids. The germline V and J ends were trimmed by 0 bases and 2 bases, with 9 bases remaining between them. The CDR3 DNA reads TGCGCCAGCAGCCAAGATAGACTCTTCACAGATACGCAGTATTTT. Translating it yields CASSQDRLFTDTQYF.

J is TRBJ2-3 and V is TRBV5-6, with TRBD2 matching 9 bases. Germline CDR1 SGHDT, CDR2 YYEEEE. Unmatched junction bases numbered 7, after V lost 3 bases and J lost 2 bases. This CDR3 region has 16 residues. CDR3 loop: CASSSDSGGATDTQYF. The CDR3 bases are TGTGCCAGCAGCTCAGATAGCGGGGGAGCCACAGATACGCAGTATTTT.

The chain employs TRBV5-4 and TRBJ2-7, with D possibly TRBD1 on 6 matching bases. CDR1 and CDR2 from the germline V gene are SGHNT and YYREEE (reference sequence). This CDR3 spans 14 amino acids. Trimming took off 0 bases at V and 2 bases at J, with 9 bases between the two ends. CDR3 in DNA: TGTGCCAGCAGCTTGGGGGACAACCCCTACGAGCAGTACTTC. Its translation: CASSLGDNPYEQYF.

The CDR3 sequence: CASSQEAPPITYEQYF. The CDR3 nucleotides read TGCGCCAGCAGCCAAGAAGCACCGCCTATAACCTACGAGCAGTACTTC. This chain uses TRBV4-1 with TRBJ2-7, with D hard to call. The CDR3 totals 16 residues. CDR1 MGHRA and CDR2 YSYEKL come from the germline V gene. Trimming cost V 0 bases and J 2 bases, with 14 bases left between them.

The chain joins TRBV5-5 to TRBJ2-7; TRBD1 matches 8 bases. CDR3 length: 12 residues. Germline trimming cut 5 bases from V and 5 bases from J; bases unmatched to any gene: 3. Germline V gene sequence: CDR1 SGHKS, CDR2 YYEKEE (reference sequence). Here the CDR3 DNA reads TGTGCCAGCAGAGACAGGGGAGACGAGCAGTACTTC. This gives the protein CASRDRGDEQYF.

This chain uses TRBV9 with TRBJ2-2; tentatively, D is TRBD2 (6 bases). CDR1 is SGDLS, CDR2 YYNGEE, per germline. The CDR3 sequence is 16 residues long. V lost 1 base to trimming and J lost 1 base, with 11 bases between them. The CDR3 sequence is CASSVSVGGNTGELFF. Written as DNA, the CDR3 is TGTGCCAGCAGCGTATCGGTGGGGGGGAACACCGGGGAGCTGTTTTTT. Complete variable domain (other parts from reference TRBV9 and TRBJ2-2): DSGVTQTPKHLITATGQRVTLRCSPRSGDLSVYWYQQSLDQGLQFLIQYYNGEERAKGNILERFSAQQFPDLHSELNLSSLELGDSALYFCASSVSVGGNTGELFFGEGSRLTVL.

The chain joins TRBV4-3 to TRBJ2-5; 9 bases match TRBD1. Judging by the DNA end, TRBJ2-7 fits better; the J call may be wrong. This CDR3 region has 15 residues. CDR1 is LGHNA and CDR2 is YSLEER in the germline V gene. CDR3 region: CASSQAGQGAYEQYF. Written as DNA, the CDR3 is TGCGCCAGCAGCCAAGCGGGACAGGGAGCCTACGAGCAGTACTTC.

The DNA of the CDR3 is TGTGCCAGCAGCTGGGCGACGGACGAGCAGTACTTC. Its protein product is CASSWATDEQYF. The chain is built from TRBV5-6 and TRBJ2-7; the D is unclear. This CDR3 comprises 12 residues. V was pared by 3 bases and J by 5 bases, with 9 bases between. The germline V gene has CDR1 SGHDT and CDR2 YYEEEE.

This chain uses TRBV7-8 with TRBJ1-5; D ambiguous. Trimming left V 5 bases short and J 5 bases short, with 7 bases between. CDR3 length equals 12 residues. CDR1 is SGHVS and CDR2 is FQNEAQ in the germline V gene. CDR3 sequence (DNA): TGTGCCAGCAGCGGCGACGATCAGCCCCAGCATTTT. Translating gives CASSGDDQPQHF.

Points on this clone: The junction departs from germline at one end; a sequencing error may be responsible. V gene TRBV11-2 combines with J gene TRBJ2-7, with D possibly matching TRBD2 (5 bases). Per the germline V gene, CDR1 is SGHAT and CDR2 is FQNNGV. This CDR3 comprises 13 residues. CDR3 bases: TGTGCCAGCAGCACCCCGAGGGCAGACGAGGGCCTCTTC. Its protein is CASSTPRADEGLF.

This rearrangement joins TRBV5-6 to TRBJ2-2; the match to TRBD1 covers 7 bases. In germline, CDR1 is SGHDT, CDR2 YYEEEE. V was pared by 5 bases and J by 6 bases, with 4 bases of the junction left unmatched. This CDR3 spans 13 amino acids. CDR3 sequence (DNA): TGTGCCAGCAGGATTCAGGGGGCCGGGGAGCTGTTTTTT. It yields the protein CASRIQGAGELFF. Using reference TRBV5-6 and TRBJ2-2 for the parts outside the CDR3, the full variable domain is DAGVTQSPTHLIKTRGQQVTLRCSPKSGHDTVSWYQQALGQGPQFIFQYYEEEERQRGNFPDRFSGHQFPNYSSELNVNALLLGDSALYLCASRIQGAGELFFGEGSRLTVL.

The gene calls are TRBV5-6 and TRBJ2-7, with 7 bases identical to TRBD1. J gave up 2 bases and V 3 bases, and 2 bases lay outside the gene matches. Per the germline V gene, CDR1 is SGHDT and CDR2 is YYEEEE. The CDR3 is made up of 13 amino acids. CDR3 DNA sequence: TGTGCCAGCAGCTGGGACAGAACCTACGAGCAGTACTTC. Translated, it gives CASSWDRTYEQYF.

The CDR3 DNA reads TGTGCCAGCAGCTTTTTCCTGGTGGGCCAAACTACCGGGGAGCTGTTTTTT. It specifies CASSFFLVGQTTGELFF. The chain combines TRBV7-9 with TRBJ2-2; D gene ambiguous. This CDR3 is 17 amino acids long. Trimming left V 3 bases short and J 5 bases short, with 19 bases between. Germline CDR1 is SEHNR and CDR2 is FQNEAQ (reference sequence).

The V and J genes are TRBV4-2 and TRBJ2-4; D uncertain. V dropped 0 bases and J dropped 8 bases, with 11 bases sitting between them. The germline gives CDR1 LGHNA, CDR2 YNFKEQ. The CDR3 sequence is 14 residues long. The DNA for the CDR3 is TGTGCCAGCAGCCAAGAAGTGGGGTCCTACATTCAGTACTTC. This encodes CASSQEVGSYIQYF.

The rearrangement uses TRBV6-5 and TRBJ2-5; D not resolved. Germline V CDR1 and CDR2: MNHEY, SVGAGI. The CDR3 is made up of 14 amino acids. With 0 bases removed from V and 0 bases from J, the gap between germline ends came to 5 bases. The CDR3 nucleotides read TGTGCCAGCAGTTACTCGCGGTACCAAGAGACCCAGTACTTC. It translates to CASSYSRYQETQYF.

The rearrangement links TRBV7-9 to TRBJ2-7; a possible D gene is TRBD2 (5 bases). V lost 5 bases and J lost 2, with 13 bases in between. Germline V CDR1 and CDR2: SEHNR, FQNEAQ (reference sequence). The CDR3 extends over 14 amino acids. CDR3 in amino acids: CASSPLRGAYEQYF. CDR3 sequence (DNA): TGTGCCAGCAGCCCGCTTCGGGGTGCCTACGAGCAGTACTTC. The full variable domain, completed using reference TRBV7-9 and TRBJ2-7, is DTGVSQNPRHKITKRGQNVTFRCDPISEHNRLYWYRQTLGQGPEFLTYFQNEAQLEKSRLLSDRFSAERPKGSFSTLEIQRTEQGDSAMYLCASSPLRGAYEQYFGPGTRLTVT.

The table lists this clone with a count of one. The V gene is TRBV29-1, the J gene TRBJ2-7; D may be TRBD2 (6 bases). Germline CDR1 is SQVTM and CDR2 is ANQGSEA. CDR3 size: 14 residues. Trimming left V 7 bases short and J 0 bases short, with 16 bases between. The CDR3 loop is CSGLDFDSSYEQYF. The CDR3 nucleotides are TGCAGCGGACTAGACTTCGATAGCTCCTACGAGCAGTACTTC.

The rearrangement links TRBV27 to TRBJ2-7, with no clear D. The CDR3 covers 13 residues. V shed 5 bases and J shed 5 bases, with 13 bases lying between them. CDR1 and CDR2 from the germline V gene are MNHEY and SMNVEV (reference sequence). In DNA, the CDR3 is TGTGCCAGCAGTCAAGGGCCCTATAACGAGCAGTACTTC. The encoded protein is CASSQGPYNEQYF.

The gene calls are TRBV15 and TRBJ2-7; maybe TRBD1 (5 bases). Germline V gives CDR1 LNHNV, CDR2 YYDKDF (reference sequence). CDR3 size: 14 residues. The V end lost 2 bases, the J end lost 2 bases, and 10 bases lay between the germline ends. CDR3 amino acids: CATSRKTAPYEQYF. CDR3 DNA sequence: TGTGCCACCAGCAGAAAGACAGCCCCCTACGAGCAGTACTTC.